This TCR beta chain was sequenced in a study of T cells in Graves' hyperthyroidism and ophthalmopathy. Study summary: Initial diagnosis, before any treatment, was when peripheral blood was collected. Study-wide results and limits: Ophthalmopathy cases were set apart from stable hyperthyroidism by a 13 V-J model.

J lost 6 bases, V lost 4 bases, and 8 bases had no gene match. This CDR3 region has 16 residues. Per germline, CDR1 SGHRS and CDR2 YFSETQ. TCR beta CDR3 regions were amplified from RNA. Researchers ran a first-round RT-PCR on the TCR CDR3 using the HTBI primer set. TCRdb re-analysed the multiplex PCR reads in MiXCR, keeping a single row per CDR3 protein. The sample includes roughly 200,000 distinct CDR3 sequences, roughly a sixth of them seen just once. At least ten counts were recorded for this clonotype. No antigen is known for it. Exclusion of patients followed from uncontrolled infection, other autoimmune disease, pregnancy or lactation. Orbital computed tomography, thyroid ultrasound, serum thyroxine and TRAb, and clinical symptoms together informed the diagnoses.

This clonotype was sampled from a woman aged 45-59 years with Graves' hyperthyroidism. The specimen sequenced was blood. V gene TRBV5-1 combines with J gene TRBJ2-7; 15 bases are a match to TRBD2. For the CDR3, the DNA is TGCGCCAGCAGCCAACAACCGGGACTAGCGGGAGGCGAGCAGTACTTC. It is translated as CASSQQPGLAGGEQYF. The full variable domain, rest sourced from reference TRBV5-1 and TRBJ2-7, is KAGVTQTPRYLIKTRGQQVTLSCSPISGHRSVSWYQQTPGQGLQFLFEYFSETQRNKGNFPGRFSGRQFSNSRSEMNVSTLELGDSALYLCASSQQPGLAGGEQYFGPGTRLTVT.